The text below deals with one TCR beta chain. Its target is unknown. The data were produced by immunoSEQ multiplex PCR, yet TCRdb's version contains in-frame clones alone and is incomplete. The table shows roughly 2 million clones, with around 96% occurring only once. This specimen comes from a study of shared clonotypes between healthy human individuals. Study overall: The plates for each donor numbered three CD4 naive, three CD4 memory, two CD8 naive and one CD8 memory.

Only CD45RO-negative cells positively selected for CCR7 counted as naive CD8 cells, so terminally differentiated effector memory CD45RA+ cells were excluded. Study results and limitations: A generally larger estimated richness was seen in naive subsets than in memory subsets.

The CDR3 contains 13 residues. The V gene end was trimmed by 8 bases and the J gene end by 0 bases; junction bases not matched to a gene: 3. Per the germline V gene, CDR1 is KGHSH and CDR2 is LQKENI. Specimen: naive CD8+ T cells sorted from blood. The receptor comes from a man aged 18 to 29 in good health. The chain is built from TRBV18 and TRBJ1-1; TRBD1 agrees at 7 bases. The CDR3 DNA reads TGTGCCAGCACGACAGGGTTGAACACTGAAGCTTTCTTT. Protein product: CASTTGLNTEAFF.